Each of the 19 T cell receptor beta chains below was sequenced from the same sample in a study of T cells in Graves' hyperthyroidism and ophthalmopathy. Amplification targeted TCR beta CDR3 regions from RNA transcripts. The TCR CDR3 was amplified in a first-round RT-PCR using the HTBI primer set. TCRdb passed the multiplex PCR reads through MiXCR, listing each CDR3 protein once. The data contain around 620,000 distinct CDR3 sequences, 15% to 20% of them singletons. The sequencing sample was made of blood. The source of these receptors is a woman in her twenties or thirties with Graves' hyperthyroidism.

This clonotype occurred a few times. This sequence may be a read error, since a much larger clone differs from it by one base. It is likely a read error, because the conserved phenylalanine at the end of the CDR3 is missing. DNA for the CDR3: TGTGCCAGCAGTTTCAGGGGTGTTCGCTATGGCTACACCCTC. Its translation: CASSFRGVRYGYTL. The genes are TRBV28 and TRBJ1-2; the D gene is possibly TRBD1 (6 bases). The CDR3 sequence is 14 residues long. Germline V CDR1 and CDR2: MDHEN, SYDVKM. V was cut by 3 bases and J by 4 bases, with 12 bases left in between.

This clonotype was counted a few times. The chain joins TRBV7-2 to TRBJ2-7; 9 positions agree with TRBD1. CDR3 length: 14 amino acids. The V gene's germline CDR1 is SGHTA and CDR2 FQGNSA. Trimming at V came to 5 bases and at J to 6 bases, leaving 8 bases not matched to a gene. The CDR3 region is CASSTDGTGSEQYF. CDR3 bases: TGTGCCAGCAGCACCGACGGGACAGGGTCCGAGCAGTACTTC. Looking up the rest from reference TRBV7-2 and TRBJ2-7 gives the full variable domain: GAGVSQSPSNKVTEKGKDVELRCDPISGHTALYWYRQSLGQGLEFLIYFQGNSAPDKSGLPSDRFSAERTGGSVSTLTIQRTQQEDSAVYLCASSTDGTGSEQYFGPGTRLTVT.

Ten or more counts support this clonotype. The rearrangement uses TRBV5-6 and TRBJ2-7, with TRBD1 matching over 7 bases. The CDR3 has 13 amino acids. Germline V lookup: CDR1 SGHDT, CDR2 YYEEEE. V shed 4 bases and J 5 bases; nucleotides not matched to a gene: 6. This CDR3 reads CASSREQGHEQYF. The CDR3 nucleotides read TGTGCCAGCAGCCGTGAACAGGGGCACGAGCAGTACTTC.

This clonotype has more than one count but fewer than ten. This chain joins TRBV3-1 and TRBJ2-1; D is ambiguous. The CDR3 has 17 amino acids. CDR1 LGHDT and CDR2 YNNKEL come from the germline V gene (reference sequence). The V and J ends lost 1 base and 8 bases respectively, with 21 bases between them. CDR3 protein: CASSQVFVGPPPHEQFF. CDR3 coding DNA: TGTGCCAGCAGCCAAGTTTTTGTCGGCCCCCCCCCCCATGAGCAGTTCTTC.

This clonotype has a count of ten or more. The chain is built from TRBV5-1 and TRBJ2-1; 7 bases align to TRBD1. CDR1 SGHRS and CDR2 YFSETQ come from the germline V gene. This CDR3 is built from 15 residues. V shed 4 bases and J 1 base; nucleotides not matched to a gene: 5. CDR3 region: CASSGQVVSYNEQFF. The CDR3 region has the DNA TGCGCCAGCAGCGGACAGGTAGTGTCCTACAATGAGCAGTTCTTC. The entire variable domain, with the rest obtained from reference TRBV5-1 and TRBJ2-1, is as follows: KAGVTQTPRYLIKTRGQQVTLSCSPISGHRSVSWYQQTPGQGLQFLFEYFSETQRNKGNFPGRFSGRQFSNSRSEMNVSTLELGDSALYLCASSGQVVSYNEQFFGPGTRLTVL.

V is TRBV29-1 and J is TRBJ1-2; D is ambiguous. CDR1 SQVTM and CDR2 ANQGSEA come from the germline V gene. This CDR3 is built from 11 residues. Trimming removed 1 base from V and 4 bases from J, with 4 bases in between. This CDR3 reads CSVEVAYGYTF. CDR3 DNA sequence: TGCAGCGTTGAAGTTGCCTATGGCTACACCTTC.

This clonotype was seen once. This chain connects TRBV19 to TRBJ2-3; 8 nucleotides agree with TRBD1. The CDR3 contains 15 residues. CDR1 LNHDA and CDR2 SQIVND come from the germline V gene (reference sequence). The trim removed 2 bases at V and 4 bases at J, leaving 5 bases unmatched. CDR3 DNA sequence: TGTGCCAGTAGTATATGGCAGGGGGCATCAGATACGCAGTATTTT. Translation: CASSIWQGASDTQYF.

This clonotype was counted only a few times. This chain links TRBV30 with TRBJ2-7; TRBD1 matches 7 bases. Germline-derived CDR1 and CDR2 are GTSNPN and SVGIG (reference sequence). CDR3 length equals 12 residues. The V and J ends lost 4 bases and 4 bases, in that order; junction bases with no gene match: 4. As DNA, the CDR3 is TGTGCCTGGAACAGGGGAAATTACGAGCAGTACTTC. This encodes CAWNRGNYEQYF.

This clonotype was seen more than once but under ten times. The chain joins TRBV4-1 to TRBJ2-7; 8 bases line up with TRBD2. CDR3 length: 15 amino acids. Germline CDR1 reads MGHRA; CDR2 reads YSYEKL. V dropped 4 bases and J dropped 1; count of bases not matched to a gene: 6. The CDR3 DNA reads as TGCGCCAGCAGCCGCCTACTAGCGGCTTCCTACGAGCAGTACTTC. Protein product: CASSRLLAASYEQYF.

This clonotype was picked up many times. CDR3 DNA sequence: TGTGCCAGCCACCAGACCGGGACAGGGATTGGCTACACCTTC. This gives the protein CASHQTGTGIGYTF. The V and J genes are TRBV2 and TRBJ1-2, with TRBD1 matching 9 bases. The ends lost 8 bases at V and 7 bases at J; junction bases unmatched: 11. Germline values: CDR1 SNHLY, CDR2 FYNNEI. The CDR3 loop spans 14 amino acids.

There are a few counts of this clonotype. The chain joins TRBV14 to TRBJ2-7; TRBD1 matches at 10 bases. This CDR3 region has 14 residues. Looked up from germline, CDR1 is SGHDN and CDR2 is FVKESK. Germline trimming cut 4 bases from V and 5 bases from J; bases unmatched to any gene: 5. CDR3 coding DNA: TGTGCCAGCAGCCCCCCGGGACAGGGGCACGAGCAGTACTTC. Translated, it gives CASSPPGQGHEQYF.

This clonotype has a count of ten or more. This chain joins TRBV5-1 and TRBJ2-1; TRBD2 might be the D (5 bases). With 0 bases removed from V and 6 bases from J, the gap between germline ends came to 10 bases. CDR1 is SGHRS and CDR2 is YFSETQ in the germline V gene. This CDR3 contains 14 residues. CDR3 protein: CASSLEGSPNEQFF. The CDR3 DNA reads TGCGCCAGCAGCTTGGAAGGGAGTCCCAATGAGCAGTTCTTC.

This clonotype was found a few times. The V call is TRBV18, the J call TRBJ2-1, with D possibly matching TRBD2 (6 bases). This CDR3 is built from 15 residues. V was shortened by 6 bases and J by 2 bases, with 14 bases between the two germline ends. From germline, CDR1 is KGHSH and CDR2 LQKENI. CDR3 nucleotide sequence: TGTGCCAGCTCCCCGGACTACCCCCCCTACAATGAGCAGTTCTTC. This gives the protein CASSPDYPPYNEQFF.

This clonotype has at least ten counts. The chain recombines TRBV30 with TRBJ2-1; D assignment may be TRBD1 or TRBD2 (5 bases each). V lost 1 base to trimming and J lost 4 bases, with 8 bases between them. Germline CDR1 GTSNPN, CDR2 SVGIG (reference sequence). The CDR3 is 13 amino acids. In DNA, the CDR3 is TGTGCCTGGAGTGGTGAGGGGTACAATGAGCAGTTCTTC. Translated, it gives CAWSGEGYNEQFF.

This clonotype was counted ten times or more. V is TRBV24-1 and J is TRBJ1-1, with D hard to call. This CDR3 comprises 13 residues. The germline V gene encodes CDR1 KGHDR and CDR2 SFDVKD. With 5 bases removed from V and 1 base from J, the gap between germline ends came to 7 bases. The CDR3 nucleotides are TGTGCCACCAGTGCTAACCGGAACACTGAAGCTTTCTTT. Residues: CATSANRNTEAFF.

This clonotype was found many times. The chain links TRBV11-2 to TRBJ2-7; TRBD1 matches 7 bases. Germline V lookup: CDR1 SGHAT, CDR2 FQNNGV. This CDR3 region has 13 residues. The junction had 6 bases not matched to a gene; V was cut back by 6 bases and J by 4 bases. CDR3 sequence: CASRSTGRYEQYF. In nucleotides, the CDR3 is TGTGCCAGCAGGTCGACAGGGAGATACGAGCAGTACTTC.

This chain's CDR3 is CASSEHSGNQPQHF. CDR3 DNA sequence: TGTGCCAGCAGTGAACATTCTGGCAATCAGCCCCAGCATTTT. The chain employs TRBV25-1 and TRBJ1-5; no firm D call. Trimming took off 2 bases at V and 2 bases at J, with 7 bases between the two ends. The CDR3 sequence is 14 residues long. Germline V gene sequence: CDR1 MGHDK, CDR2 SYGVNS. Filled out from reference TRBV25-1 and TRBJ1-5, the complete variable domain reads EADIYQTPRYLVIGTGKKITLECSQTMGHDKMYWYQQDPGMELHLIHYSYGVNSTEKGDLSSESTVSRIRTEHFPLTLESARPSHTSQYLCASSEHSGNQPQHFGDGTRLSIL.

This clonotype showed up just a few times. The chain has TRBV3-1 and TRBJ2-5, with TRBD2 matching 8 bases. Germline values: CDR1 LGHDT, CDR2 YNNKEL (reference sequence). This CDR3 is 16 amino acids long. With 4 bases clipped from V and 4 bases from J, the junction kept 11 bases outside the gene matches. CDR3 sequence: CASSLDPPGRGETQYF. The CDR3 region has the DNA TGTGCCAGCAGCCTCGACCCCCCCGGGAGGGGAGAGACCCAGTACTTC.

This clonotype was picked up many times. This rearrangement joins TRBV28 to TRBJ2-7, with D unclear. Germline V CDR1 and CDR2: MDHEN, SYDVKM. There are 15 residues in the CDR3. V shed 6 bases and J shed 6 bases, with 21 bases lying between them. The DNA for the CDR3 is TGTGCCAGCAGGGCAGCAGGAAGGGTTCGTAGCGAGCAGTACTTC. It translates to CASRAAGRVRSEQYF.